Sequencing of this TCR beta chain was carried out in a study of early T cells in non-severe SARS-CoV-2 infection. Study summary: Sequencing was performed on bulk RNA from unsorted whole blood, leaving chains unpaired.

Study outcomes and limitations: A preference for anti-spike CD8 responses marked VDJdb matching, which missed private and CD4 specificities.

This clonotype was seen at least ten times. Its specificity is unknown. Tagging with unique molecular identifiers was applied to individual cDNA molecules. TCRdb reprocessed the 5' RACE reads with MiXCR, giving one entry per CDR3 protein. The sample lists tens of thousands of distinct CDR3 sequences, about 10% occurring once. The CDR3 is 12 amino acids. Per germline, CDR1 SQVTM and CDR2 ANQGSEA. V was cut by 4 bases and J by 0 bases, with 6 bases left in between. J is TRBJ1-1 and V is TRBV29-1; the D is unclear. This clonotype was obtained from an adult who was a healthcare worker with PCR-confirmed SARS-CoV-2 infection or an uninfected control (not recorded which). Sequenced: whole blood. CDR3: CSVAHLNTEAFF. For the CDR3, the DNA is TGCAGCGTTGCACACTTGAACACTGAAGCTTTCTTT.